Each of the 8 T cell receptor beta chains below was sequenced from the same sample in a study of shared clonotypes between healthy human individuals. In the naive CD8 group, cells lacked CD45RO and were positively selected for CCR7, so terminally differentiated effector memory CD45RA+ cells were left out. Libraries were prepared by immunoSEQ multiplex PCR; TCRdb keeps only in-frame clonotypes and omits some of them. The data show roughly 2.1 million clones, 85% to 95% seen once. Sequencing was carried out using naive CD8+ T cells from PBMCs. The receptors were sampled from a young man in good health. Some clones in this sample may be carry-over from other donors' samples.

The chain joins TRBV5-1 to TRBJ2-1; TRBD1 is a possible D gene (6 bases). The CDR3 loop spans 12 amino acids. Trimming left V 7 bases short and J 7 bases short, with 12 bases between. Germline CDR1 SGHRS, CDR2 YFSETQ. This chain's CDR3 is CASAMGANEQFF. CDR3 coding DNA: TGCGCCAGCGCCATGGGGGCAAATGAGCAGTTCTTC.

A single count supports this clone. CDR3 sequence reads: CASSAPNNYEQYF. CDR3 nucleotide sequence: TGTGCCAGCAGCGCACCAAACAACTACGAGCAGTACTTC. The rearrangement uses TRBV9 and TRBJ2-7; no firm D call. The CDR3 is made up of 13 amino acids. V lost 3 bases to trimming and J lost 3 bases, with 10 bases between them. The germline gives CDR1 SGDLS, CDR2 YYNGEE.

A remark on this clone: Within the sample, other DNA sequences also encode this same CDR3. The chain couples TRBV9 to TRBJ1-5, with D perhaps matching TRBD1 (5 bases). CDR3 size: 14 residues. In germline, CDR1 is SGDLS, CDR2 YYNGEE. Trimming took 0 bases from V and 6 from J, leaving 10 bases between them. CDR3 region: CASSVGAGGQPQHF. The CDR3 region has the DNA TGTGCCAGCAGCGTAGGGGCGGGGGGTCAGCCCCAGCATTTT.

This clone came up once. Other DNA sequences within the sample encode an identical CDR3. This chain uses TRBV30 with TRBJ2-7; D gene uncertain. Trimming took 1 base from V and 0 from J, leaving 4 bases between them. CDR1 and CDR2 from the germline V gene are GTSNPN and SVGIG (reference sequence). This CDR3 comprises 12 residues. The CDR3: CAWSATSYEQYF. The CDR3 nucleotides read TGTGCCTGGAGTGCCACCTCCTACGAGCAGTACTTC.

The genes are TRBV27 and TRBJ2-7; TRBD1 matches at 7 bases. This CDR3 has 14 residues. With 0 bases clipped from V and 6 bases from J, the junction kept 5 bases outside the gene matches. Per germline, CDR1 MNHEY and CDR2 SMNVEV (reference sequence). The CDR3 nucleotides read TGTGCCAGCAGTTTATCCCCCACAGGGGTCGAGCAGTACTTC. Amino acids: CASSLSPTGVEQYF.

The DNA for the CDR3 is TGTGCCAGCAGCCCGACAGGGGGAATTTACGAGCAGTACTTC. Translating it yields CASSPTGGIYEQYF. The V gene is TRBV7-9, the J gene TRBJ2-7; 9 bases align to TRBD1. The V gene's germline CDR1 is SEHNR and CDR2 FQNEAQ (reference sequence). The CDR3 is 14 amino acids. Trimming at V came to 5 bases and at J to 4 bases, leaving 6 bases not matched to a gene.

CDR3 nucleotide sequence: TGTGCCAGCAGCCGGACAGGGAGTGAGCAGTTCTTC. Translation gives CASSRTGSEQFF. This chain links TRBV7-9 with TRBJ2-1, with 8 nucleotides matching TRBD1. Germline CDR1 is SEHNR and CDR2 is FQNEAQ (reference sequence). The CDR3 extends over 12 amino acids. With 5 bases clipped from V and 9 bases from J, the junction kept 3 bases outside the gene matches.

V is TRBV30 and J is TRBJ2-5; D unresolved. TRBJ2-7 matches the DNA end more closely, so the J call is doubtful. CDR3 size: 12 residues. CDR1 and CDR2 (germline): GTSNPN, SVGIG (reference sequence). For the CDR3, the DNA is TGTGCCTGGGGGCCTTCGCGATACGAGCAGTACTTC. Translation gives CAWGPSRYEQYF.